These 21 T cell receptor beta chains were sequenced from one sample in a study of shared clonotypes between healthy human individuals. Assay: immunoSEQ multiplex PCR; the TCRdb copy retains only in-frame clones and omits some. Of some 2 million clones in the sample, 85% to 95% are singletons; the top ten hold 0.1% to 0.15%. Material for sequencing was naive CD4+ T cells sorted from blood. Described subset: CD45RA+ positively selected. These receptor sequences come from a man aged 18 to 29 in good health.

This chain uses TRBV7-2 with TRBJ2-1, with 10 bases matching TRBD2. V shed 5 bases, J shed 10 bases, and the junction held 11 bases outside the gene matches. Germline loops: CDR1 SGHTA, CDR2 FQGNSA. The CDR3 runs to 15 residues. CDR3 region: CASSQLSGRGPEQFF. CDR3 coding DNA: TGTGCCAGCAGCCAATTAAGCGGGAGGGGGCCCGAGCAGTTCTTC.

The V gene is TRBV5-1, the J gene TRBJ2-5; D gene uncertain. This CDR3 is 15 amino acids long. Trimming pared 0 bases from V and 2 bases from J, leaving 11 bases between. The germline V gene encodes CDR1 SGHRS and CDR2 YFSETQ. The CDR3 loop reads CASSLGRQKQETQYF. CDR3 DNA sequence: TGCGCCAGCAGCTTGGGGCGGCAGAAACAAGAGACCCAGTACTTC.

This chain links TRBV2 with TRBJ2-7, with D perhaps TRBD1 (6 bases). The ends were cut back, 10 bases at V and 5 bases at J, with 15 bases in the middle. Germline CDR1 and CDR2: SNHLY and FYNNEI. The CDR3 runs to 12 residues. CDR3 bases: TGTGCCACCCACAGGGAGATCGACGAGCAGTACTTC. It yields the protein CATHREIDEQYF. The full variable domain, completed using reference TRBV2 and TRBJ2-7, is EPEVTQTPSHQVTQMGQEVILRCVPISNHLYFYWYRQILGQKVEFLVSFYNNEISEKSEIFDDQFSVERPDGSNFTLKIRSTKLEDSAMYFCATHREIDEQYFGPGTRLTVT.

This sequence joins TRBV9 and TRBJ2-3, with D perhaps given as TRBD1 or TRBD2 (5 bases each). Germline CDR1 reads SGDLS; CDR2 reads YYNGEE. V lost 6 bases to trimming and J lost 3 bases, with 14 bases between them. CDR3 length equals 14 residues. The CDR3 reads CASNGASTTDTQYF. The DNA of the CDR3 is TGTGCCAGCAACGGGGCTTCGACAACAGATACGCAGTATTTT. Full variable domain (missing parts from reference TRBV9 and TRBJ2-3): DSGVTQTPKHLITATGQRVTLRCSPRSGDLSVYWYQQSLDQGLQFLIQYYNGEERAKGNILERFSAQQFPDLHSELNLSSLELGDSALYFCASNGASTTDTQYFGPGTRLTVL.

With respect to this clone: Other DNA sequences in the sample encode the same CDR3. The V and J genes are TRBV5-1 and TRBJ2-5, with D perhaps matching TRBD2 (6 bases). The germline V and J ends were trimmed by 2 bases and 1 base, with 9 bases remaining between them. CDR3 length: 14 amino acids. The germline V gene has CDR1 SGHRS and CDR2 YFSETQ. CDR3 in DNA: TGCGCCAGCAGCTTTGGGGGGACCCAAGAGACCCAGTACTTC. Amino acid sequence: CASSFGGTQETQYF.

The J gene is TRBJ1-1, the V gene TRBV21-1. TRBV21-1 is tagged as a pseudogene. The CDR3 is 15 amino acids. Here the CDR3 DNA reads TGTGCCAGCAGCAAAGACGGGCGGGTGAACACTGAAGCTTTCTTT. This encodes CASSKDGRVNTEAFF.

This chain joins TRBV19 and TRBJ1-6; possible D gene TRBD1, 6 bases. The CDR3 contains 14 residues. V gave up 9 bases and J gave up 7 bases, with 16 bases separating them. Germline V gives CDR1 LNHDA, CDR2 SQIVND (reference sequence). The CDR3 region has the DNA TGTGCCAGCCGAGAACCGGGACAAAATTCACCCCTCCACTTT. Translation: CASREPGQNSPLHF.

The chain couples TRBV19 to TRBJ2-6, with 10 bases that match TRBD1. This CDR3 contains 19 residues. Germline V gene sequence: CDR1 LNHDA, CDR2 SQIVND (reference sequence). Trimming removed 6 bases from V and 3 bases from J; junction bases left unmatched: 14. CDR3 region: CASRPTGGYFLGGANVLTF. Here the CDR3 DNA reads TGTGCCAGTAGGCCGACAGGGGGCTACTTTTTAGGTGGGGCCAACGTCCTGACTTTC.

The V gene is TRBV7-2, the J gene TRBJ2-5; D perhaps matches TRBD2 (5 bases). The CDR3 contains 15 residues. Trimming removed 5 bases from V and 1 base from J, with 14 bases in between. CDR1 SGHTA and CDR2 FQGNSA come from the germline V gene. The CDR3 DNA sequence: TGTGCCAGCAGCCTTGCCCAGCGGACCCAAGAGACCCAGTACTTC. Residues: CASSLAQRTQETQYF.

The chain carries TRBV28 and TRBJ2-7; D possibly corresponds to TRBD1 (6 bases). Germline V CDR1 and CDR2: MDHEN, SYDVKM. Trimming cost V 6 bases and J 5 bases, with 17 bases left between them. This CDR3 comprises 14 residues. The CDR3 loop reads CASRQTTGIHEQYF. CDR3 in DNA: TGTGCCAGCAGACAAACTACAGGGATCCACGAGCAGTACTTC.

V gene TRBV7-2 combines with J gene TRBJ1-6; D might be TRBD1 (6 bases). CDR3 length equals 16 residues. V was trimmed by 1 base and J by 12 bases, leaving 19 bases between them. Germline V CDR1 and CDR2: SGHTA, FQGNSA. The DNA for the CDR3 is TGTGCCAGCAGCTTAGAGGGCCAAGGGGGGTCGAAACCCCTCCACTTT. Residues: CASSLEGQGGSKPLHF.

DNA for the CDR3: TGCGCCAGCAGCCTTTGGGGGGGCACAGATACGCAGTATTTT. The encoded protein is CASSLWGGTDTQYF. The rearrangement links TRBV5-1 to TRBJ2-3, with D maybe TRBD2 (6 bases). The CDR3 covers 14 residues. Looked up from germline, CDR1 is SGHRS and CDR2 is YFSETQ. The V and J ends lost 4 bases and 1 base respectively, with 10 bases between them.

This clone has a single count. In the same sample, other DNA sequences code for this CDR3. This chain joins TRBV5-1 and TRBJ2-1, with D perhaps matching TRBD2 (5 bases). The V gene lost 0 bases and the J gene lost 0 bases, with 7 bases spanning the gap. Germline CDR1 SGHRS, CDR2 YFSETQ. The CDR3 sequence is 15 residues long. CDR3 protein: CASSLVAGSYNEQFF. In DNA form, the CDR3 reads TGCGCCAGCAGCTTGGTTGCGGGCTCCTACAATGAGCAGTTCTTC. The whole variable domain, filled in from reference TRBV5-1 and TRBJ2-1, reads KAGVTQTPRYLIKTRGQQVTLSCSPISGHRSVSWYQQTPGQGLQFLFEYFSETQRNKGNFPGRFSGRQFSNSRSEMNVSTLELGDSALYLCASSLVAGSYNEQFFGPGTRLTVL.

This chain uses TRBV4-1 with TRBJ2-5, with 7 bases aligning to TRBD1. The germline gives CDR1 MGHRA, CDR2 YSYEKL. CDR3 length: 18 residues. Trimming at V came to 4 bases and at J to 1 base, leaving 15 bases not matched to a gene. CDR3 loop: CASSPSFGTANLQETQYF. For the CDR3, the DNA is TGCGCCAGCAGCCCATCGTTCGGGACAGCAAATCTCCAAGAGACCCAGTACTTC.

The chain employs TRBV5-1 and TRBJ1-1; 7 bases are shared with TRBD1. The CDR3 loop spans 14 amino acids. With 3 bases clipped from V and 4 bases from J, the junction kept 6 bases outside the gene matches. The germline V gene encodes CDR1 SGHRS and CDR2 YFSETQ. CDR3 nucleotide sequence: TGCGCCAGCAGCTCCCAACAGGGGCCCACTGAAGCTTTCTTT. Translated, it gives CASSSQQGPTEAFF. Full variable domain (missing parts from reference TRBV5-1 and TRBJ1-1): KAGVTQTPRYLIKTRGQQVTLSCSPISGHRSVSWYQQTPGQGLQFLFEYFSETQRNKGNFPGRFSGRQFSNSRSEMNVSTLELGDSALYLCASSSQQGPTEAFFGQGTRLTVV.

A single count supports this clone. The rearrangement links TRBV5-1 to TRBJ1-2; tentative D call: TRBD1 (5 bases). Germline values: CDR1 SGHRS, CDR2 YFSETQ. The CDR3 loop spans 14 amino acids. Trimming shortened V by 6 bases and J by 0 bases, and 12 bases separated the two germline ends. This CDR3 reads CASTQGSTNYGYTF. Here the CDR3 DNA reads TGCGCCAGCACCCAGGGCAGTACTAACTATGGCTACACCTTC.

The rearrangement uses TRBV27 and TRBJ2-2; TRBD1 matches at 9 bases. Per germline, CDR1 MNHEY and CDR2 SMNVEV (reference sequence). The V and J ends lost 6 bases and 4 bases, in that order; junction bases with no gene match: 3. The CDR3 has 14 residues. For the CDR3, the DNA is TGTGCCAGCAGGGGGACAGGGCGCACCGGGGAGCTGTTTTTT. Residues: CASRGTGRTGELFF.

The CDR3 region is CASRDSPGETQYF. The CDR3 region has the DNA TGTGCCTCGAGGGACAGCCCCGGGGAGACCCAGTACTTC. The chain links TRBV10-3 to TRBJ2-5; 7 bases are shared with TRBD1. Germline CDR1 is ENHRY and CDR2 is SYGVKD. V lost 11 bases to trimming and J lost 5 bases; unmatched junction nucleotides: 11. CDR3 length equals 13 residues.

This clone has just one count. The CDR3 loop reads CASSQLGPRSTYEQYF. The CDR3 nucleotides are TGCGCCAGCAGCCAACTTGGACCGCGAAGTACCTACGAGCAGTACTTC. V is TRBV5-1 and J is TRBJ2-7; D unresolved. Trimming removed 4 bases from V and 2 bases from J, with 19 bases in between. The germline V gene has CDR1 SGHRS and CDR2 YFSETQ. The CDR3 spans 16 residues.

CDR3 coding DNA: TGCGCCAGCAGTGACAGGGTTAGCTCCGGGGAGCTGTTTTTT. It is translated as CASSDRVSSGELFF. V is TRBV10-2 and J is TRBJ2-2; weak D call: TRBD1 (5 bases). The CDR3 loop spans 14 amino acids. The germline V gene has CDR1 WSHSY and CDR2 SAAADI. V dropped 3 bases and J dropped 6 bases, with 11 bases sitting between them.

The chain couples TRBV6-6 to TRBJ1-4, with 7 positions matching TRBD1. Trimming at V came to 6 bases and at J to 8 bases, leaving 12 bases not matched to a gene. This CDR3 comprises 15 residues. Germline CDR1 is MNHNY and CDR2 is SVGAGI (reference sequence). Here the CDR3 DNA reads TGTGCCAGCAGCCAATTGACAGGGAACGGGGAAAAACTGTTTTTT. Translated: CASSQLTGNGEKLFF.